This T cell receptor (beta chain) was documented in a study of blood T cell repertoires in COVID-19. The assay was immunoSEQ multiplex PCR, and TCRdb's table has in-frame clones only and misses some. The sample holds tens of thousands of clones; about 87% are singletons and the top ten take approximately 3.6%. This clone was detected once. This CDR3 has 15 amino acids. Germline values: CDR1 MNHEY, CDR2 SMNVEV (reference sequence). The germline V and J ends were trimmed by 5 bases and 3 bases, with 14 bases remaining between them. The receptor was isolated from a man aged 40-50 years with COVID-19, enrolled during active disease. This chain joins TRBV27 and TRBJ2-1; D is perhaps TRBD2 (5 bases). Sequencing was carried out using peripheral blood. This CDR3 reads CASSPLAGYYNEQFF. CDR3 DNA: TGTGCCAGCAGTCCCTTGGCGGGTTACTACAATGAGCAGTTCTTC.